What follows are 7 T cell receptor beta chains derived from one specimen sequenced in a study of CD8+CD57+ T cells in acquired aplastic anemia. It was genomic DNA that served as the template for profiling TCR beta VDJ and CDR3. MiXCR, applied by TCRdb to the reads, yields one record per CDR3 protein. This sample has over 150,000 distinct CDR3 sequences, with about 52% found just once. Previously, flow cytometry had revealed CD8+CD57+ cell expansion in the patients chosen for sequencing. The material sequenced was sorted CD4+, CD8+, or CD8+CD57+ T cells (not recorded which) from PBMCs. These receptors all stem from a human donor with aplastic anemia.

The table lists this clonotype with a count of one. V usage is TRBV20-1 and J usage is TRBJ2-5, with D possibly matching TRBD1 (6 bases). V lost 1 base and J 0 bases, leaving 12 bases between the germline ends. The CDR3 spans 15 residues. Germline CDR1 is DFQATT and CDR2 is SNEGSKA (reference sequence). The CDR3 sequence: CSARGRGWYQETQYF. DNA for the CDR3: TGCAGTGCTAGAGGCAGGGGCTGGTACCAAGAGACCCAGTACTTC.

V usage is TRBV29-1 and J usage is TRBJ2-5; the match to TRBD2 covers 16 bases. Looked up from germline, CDR1 is SQVTM and CDR2 is ANQGSEA. This CDR3 region has 15 residues. The CDR3 spells CGGLAGGPSPETQYF. For the CDR3, the DNA is TGCGGGGGACTAGCGGGAGGGCCCTCCCCCGAGACCCAGTACTTC.

In its sample, this clonotype was seen once. This chain joins TRBV4-2 and TRBJ1-2; TRBD1 aligns across 11 bases. Per germline, CDR1 LGHNA and CDR2 YNFKEQ. J gave up 4 bases and V 1 base, and 11 bases lay outside the gene matches. The CDR3 has 18 amino acids. The CDR3 nucleotides read TGTGCCAGCAGCCAAGCGAGTACCGGGACAGGGGGGACCTATGGCTACACCTTC. Its translation: CASSQASTGTGGTYGYTF.

The J gene is TRBJ1-5, the V gene TRBV19, with D unresolved. The germline V gene has CDR1 LNHDA and CDR2 SQIVND (reference sequence). V lost 0 bases to trimming and J lost 10 bases, with 7 bases between them. The CDR3 runs 12 residues. The CDR3 DNA sequence: TGTGCCAGTAGTATAGATATGGGACCCCAGCATTTT. Residues: CASSIDMGPQHF.

This clonotype was counted ten times or more. The chain is built from TRBV7-3 and TRBJ2-2; D ambiguous. The V gene lost 6 bases and the J gene lost 0 bases, with 8 bases spanning the gap. CDR3 length: 14 amino acids. Germline CDR1 is SGHTA and CDR2 is FQGTGA. The chain's CDR3 is CASSFGPNTGELFF. The CDR3 DNA reads TGTGCCAGCAGTTTCGGACCGAACACCGGGGAGCTGTTTTTT.

Concerning this clonotype itself: The junction does not match germline at one end; this may be a read error. V is TRBV7-3 and J is TRBJ2-2, with D hard to call. The germline V gene encodes CDR1 SGHTA and CDR2 FQGTGA. CDR3 length: 12 amino acids. CDR3 amino acids: CGSSSINGELFF. The CDR3 DNA follows: TGTGGCAGCAGCTCAATCAACGGGGAGCTGTTTTTT.

The sample holds many counts of this clonotype. The chain links TRBV29-1 to TRBJ2-1; 10 nucleotides line up with TRBD2. The CDR3 loop spans 14 amino acids. V was clipped by 8 bases and J by 6 bases; unmatched bases: 10. The germline CDR1 and CDR2 sequences are SQVTM and ANQGSEA. CDR3 protein: CSLQAGGPSNEQFF. The CDR3 DNA sequence: TGCAGCCTACAAGCGGGGGGGCCCTCCAATGAGCAGTTCTTC.